Reported below is one TCR beta chain. The repertoire was sequenced with immunoSEQ multiplex PCR; TCRdb's copy has only in-frame clones and lacks some. The repertoire holds around 510,000 clones, with roughly 79% as singletons. V gave up 4 bases and J gave up 7 bases, with 16 bases separating them. The CDR3 covers 15 residues. Germline V gives CDR1 LNHDA, CDR2 SQIVND (reference sequence). This specimen comes from a study of shared clonotypes between healthy human individuals. The sequenced sample consisted of PBMCs. The chain links TRBV19 to TRBJ1-4; D is unresolved. The TCR sequence derives from a woman in her forties in good health. Some clones in this sample may be carry-over from other donors' samples. DNA for the CDR3: TGTGCCAGTAGTACCCGTAACGGGGTTCCTGAAAAACTGTTTTTT. Protein product: CASSTRNGVPEKLFF.